These 32 T cell receptor beta chains were all obtained from the same sample, sequenced in a study of blood T cell repertoires in COVID-19. The method was immunoSEQ multiplex PCR; TCRdb's version includes in-frame clones alone and lacks a portion of them. The repertoire has 95,000 to 150,000 clones, more than 60% of them found once; the top ten carry 2.3%. The sequenced sample consisted of peripheral blood. The receptor source for this set is a man between 65 and 85 years old with acute or convalescent COVID-19.

V is TRBV7-3 and J is TRBJ2-6; D is ambiguous. Germline lookup yields CDR1 SGHTA and CDR2 FQGTGA. CDR3 size: 15 residues. The V end lost 5 bases, the J end lost 9 bases, and 17 bases lay between the germline ends. CDR3 in amino acids: CASSAYSSGINVLTF. The CDR3 region has the DNA TGTGCCAGCAGCGCCTACAGTTCAGGTATCAACGTCCTGACTTTC.

The chain recombines TRBV5-1 with TRBJ2-6, with a tentative D call TRBD1 (6 bases). The CDR3 length is 15 residues. Germline assignment: CDR1 SGHRS and CDR2 YFSETQ. With 4 bases removed from V and 1 base from J, the gap between germline ends came to 9 bases. The CDR3, as DNA: TGCGCCAGCAGCCCAACAGGGTCTGGGGCCAACGTCCTGACTTTC. Protein: CASSPTGSGANVLTF.

DNA of the CDR3: TGCAGCGTCCTAGCGGGGGTCCTTGAGCAGTTCTTC. Its translation is CSVLAGVLEQFF. The V and J genes are TRBV29-1 and TRBJ2-1; 10 positions match TRBD2. CDR1 and CDR2 (germline): SQVTM, ANQGSEA. The CDR3 has 12 residues. The J segment lost 9 bases and the V segment lost 6 bases, leaving 5 bases of the junction unmatched.

The rearrangement joins TRBV6-4 to TRBJ1-6, with TRBD1 identical over 8 bases. V dropped 6 bases and J dropped 8; count of bases not matched to a gene: 12. CDR3 length: 16 amino acids. Germline CDR1 and CDR2: MRHNA and SNTAGT. CDR3 residues: CASSQLGQGADSPLHF. The CDR3 DNA sequence: TGTGCCAGCAGCCAACTCGGACAGGGTGCGGATTCACCCCTCCACTTT.

This clone came up once. The chain carries TRBV4-2 and TRBJ2-7, with TRBD2 as a possible D gene (6 bases). The V and J ends lost 1 base and 1 base respectively, with 17 bases between them. Germline V gives CDR1 LGHNA, CDR2 YNFKEQ. The CDR3 has 17 residues. CDR3 bases: TGTGCCAGCAGCCAAGTTTCCCCTACCGGGGGTTCCTACGAGCAGTACTTC. Residues: CASSQVSPTGGSYEQYF.

The chain recombines TRBV7-9 with TRBJ2-7; 9 bases align to TRBD2. Germline V lookup: CDR1 SEHNR, CDR2 FQNEAQ (reference sequence). Trimming removed 1 base from V and 6 bases from J; junction bases left unmatched: 7. The CDR3 extends over 15 amino acids. CDR3 bases: TGTGCCAGCAGCTTAGGCTCGCGGGGGGGCTTCGAGCAGTACTTC. It specifies CASSLGSRGGFEQYF.

V is TRBV5-1 and J is TRBJ2-1; 12 bases are shared with TRBD2. The V and J ends lost 6 bases and 4 bases, in that order; junction bases with no gene match: 2. CDR3 length: 14 residues. Germline V gene data show CDR1 as SGHRS and CDR2 as YFSETQ. CDR3 nucleotide sequence: TGCGCCAGCACCCTAGCGGGGGGGTACAATGAGCAGTTCTTC. Translated, it gives CASTLAGGYNEQFF. The full variable domain, completed using reference TRBV5-1 and TRBJ2-1, is KAGVTQTPRYLIKTRGQQVTLSCSPISGHRSVSWYQQTPGQGLQFLFEYFSETQRNKGNFPGRFSGRQFSNSRSEMNVSTLELGDSALYLCASTLAGGYNEQFFGPGTRLTVL.

V and J are TRBV6-6 and TRBJ2-7, with 8 bases matching TRBD2. After removal of 2 bases from V and 0 bases from J, the junction contained 3 bases not matched to a gene. Germline V CDR1 and CDR2: MNHNY, SVGAGI (reference sequence). CDR3 length: 15 residues. The CDR3 here is CASSYQRGPSYEQYF. CDR3 bases: TGTGCCAGCAGTTACCAGCGGGGGCCCTCCTACGAGCAGTACTTC.

This chain joins TRBV19 and TRBJ1-5; D gene ambiguous. V lost 3 bases, J lost 4 bases, and 4 bases lay in between. This CDR3 has 12 residues. In germline, CDR1 is LNHDA, CDR2 SQIVND (reference sequence). The CDR3 nucleotides are TGTGCCAGTAGTATTCTAAATCAGCCCCAGCATTTT. The encoded protein is CASSILNQPQHF.

V gene TRBV6-2 or TRBV6-3 combines with J gene TRBJ2-3; D may be TRBD1 (5 bases). This CDR3 contains 16 residues. Deletions cut 0 bases from V and 6 bases from J, with 16 bases between. CDR1 and CDR2 (germline): MNHEY, SVGEGT. The CDR3 DNA follows: TGTGCCAGCAGTTACTCCCAGGGCGGTGCGGTGGATACGCAGTATTTT. This gives the protein CASSYSQGGAVDTQYF.

The CDR3 protein is CASSLETGGRPFF. CDR3 nucleotides: TGTGCCAGCAGCTTAGAGACGGGGGGGCGCCCGTTCTTC. V and J are TRBV7-2 and TRBJ2-1; TRBD2 agrees at 8 bases. The germline gives CDR1 SGHTA, CDR2 FQGNSA. After removal of 1 base from V and 15 bases from J, the junction contained 8 bases not matched to a gene. This CDR3 has 13 amino acids.

This sequence joins TRBV4-3 and TRBJ2-6; weak D call: TRBD1 (6 bases). Trimming removed 3 bases from V and 0 bases from J, with 6 bases in between. This CDR3 has 15 amino acids. Germline CDR1 LGHNA, CDR2 YSLEER. CDR3 residues: CASSHRGSGANVLTF. The CDR3 nucleotides read TGCGCCAGCAGCCACAGGGGCTCTGGGGCCAACGTCCTGACTTTC.

This clone turned up a few times. The V gene is TRBV9, the J gene TRBJ1-4; D is possibly TRBD1 (5 bases). The CDR3 totals 13 residues. With 8 bases removed from V and 4 bases from J, the gap between germline ends came to 12 bases. Germline values: CDR1 SGDLS, CDR2 YYNGEE. CDR3 sequence reads: CASTQGNNEKLFF. Here the CDR3 DNA reads TGTGCCAGTACTCAGGGAAATAATGAAAAACTGTTTTTT.

The CDR3 spells CASSRWQVNEKLFF. CDR3 sequence (DNA): TGTGCCAGTAGCCGGTGGCAGGTTAATGAAAAACTGTTTTTT. The chain carries TRBV19 and TRBJ1-4, with no clear D. The V end lost 6 bases, the J end lost 4 bases, and 12 bases lay between the germline ends. The CDR3 extends over 14 amino acids. Germline CDR1 is LNHDA and CDR2 is SQIVND (reference sequence).

CDR3 nucleotides: TGTGCCAGCAGAGACAGGGCCACTGAAGCTTTCTTT. It codes for CASRDRATEAFF. V and J are TRBV7-9 and TRBJ1-1, with 7 bases that match TRBD1. This CDR3 contains 12 residues. Per germline, CDR1 SEHNR and CDR2 FQNEAQ (reference sequence). Trimming took 6 bases from V and 4 from J; bases not matched to a gene: 2. The whole variable domain, filled in from reference TRBV7-9 and TRBJ1-1, reads DTGVSQNPRHKITKRGQNVTFRCDPISEHNRLYWYRQTLGQGPEFLTYFQNEAQLEKSRLLSDRFSAERPKGSFSTLEIQRTEQGDSAMYLCASRDRATEAFFGQGTRLTVV.

This chain connects TRBV4-3 to TRBJ2-3; TRBD2 aligns across 13 bases. CDR1 and CDR2 (germline): LGHNA, YSLEER. With 4 bases clipped from V and 5 bases from J, the junction kept 9 bases outside the gene matches. The CDR3 is 17 amino acids. DNA for the CDR3: TGCGCCAGCAGCCGAGCACCGGGACTAGCGGGGTTAGATACGCAGTATTTT. Translation gives CASSRAPGLAGLDTQYF.

The J gene is TRBJ1-3, the V gene TRBV15, with no clear D. Germline CDR1 reads LNHNV; CDR2 reads YYDKDF (reference sequence). The CDR3 extends over 16 amino acids. Trimming took 0 bases from V and 2 from J, leaving 11 bases between them. The CDR3 nucleotides are TGTGCCACCAGCAGAGATCTTGTGGCAGCTGGAAACACCATATATTTT. Translation gives CATSRDLVAAGNTIYF.

The chain uses TRBV6-2 or TRBV6-3 and TRBJ1-2; D may be TRBD1 (6 bases). The CDR3 is 16 residues long. Trimming shortened V by 6 bases and J by 2 bases, and 19 bases separated the two germline ends. Germline loops: CDR1 MNHEY, CDR2 SVGEGT. The chain's CDR3 is CASSRRGPQGNYGYTF. The CDR3 DNA is TGTGCCAGCAGCCGAAGGGGACCACAGGGAAACTATGGCTACACCTTC.

V is TRBV2 and J is TRBJ2-5; D perhaps matches TRBD2 (5 bases). V was trimmed by 0 bases and J by 13 bases, leaving 12 bases between them. The V gene's germline CDR1 is SNHLY and CDR2 FYNNEI. This CDR3 has 12 residues. The CDR3 loop reads CASSEALGVWYF. As DNA, the CDR3 is TGTGCCAGCAGTGAAGCGCTCGGGGTATGGTACTTC.

The genes are TRBV11-3 and TRBJ2-1, with D maybe TRBD2 (6 bases). The length of the CDR3 is 18 residues. Germline V gene sequence: CDR1 SGHNT, CDR2 YENEEA. V was cut by 1 base and J by 0 bases, with 16 bases left in between. The CDR3: CASSLGWRDWSSYNEQFF. In DNA form, the CDR3 reads TGTGCCAGCAGCTTAGGGTGGCGGGACTGGAGCTCCTACAATGAGCAGTTCTTC.

This rearrangement joins TRBV6-5 to TRBJ2-5, with D maybe TRBD2 (5 bases). The CDR3 spans 12 residues. Per germline, CDR1 MNHEY and CDR2 SVGAGI. The V end lost 5 bases, the J end lost 4 bases, and 8 bases lay between the germline ends. CDR3 DNA sequence: TGTGCCAGCAGTACGAGCGGAGAGACCCAGTACTTC. Protein sequence: CASSTSGETQYF.

The rearrangement uses TRBV18 and TRBJ1-1; D perhaps matches TRBD1 (6 bases). The V and J ends lost 3 bases and 4 bases respectively, with 9 bases between them. CDR1 and CDR2 from the germline V gene are KGHSH and LQKENI. CDR3 length: 13 amino acids. CDR3 protein: CASSPTGITEAFF. The CDR3 coding sequence is TGTGCCAGCTCACCCACAGGGATCACTGAAGCTTTCTTT.

The chain uses TRBV15 and TRBJ1-1, with no clear D. The CDR3 extends over 16 amino acids. V dropped 0 bases and J dropped 3 bases, with 14 bases sitting between them. Germline CDR1 reads LNHNV; CDR2 reads YYDKDF (reference sequence). CDR3 in amino acids: CATSRDYQLGDTEAFF. The DNA for the CDR3 is TGTGCCACCAGCAGAGATTATCAGTTGGGCGACACTGAAGCTTTCTTT.

V is TRBV2 and J is TRBJ2-5, with TRBD2 identical over 8 bases. The CDR3 consists of 13 residues. Per the germline V gene, CDR1 is SNHLY and CDR2 is FYNNEI. The J segment lost 6 bases and the V segment lost 7 bases, leaving 7 bases of the junction unmatched. CDR3 sequence reads: CASTGTSKQTQYF. CDR3 in DNA: TGTGCCAGCACCGGGACTAGTAAACAGACCCAGTACTTC.

The J gene is TRBJ2-4, the V gene TRBV7-9; the match to TRBD2 covers 15 bases. Losses at the gene ends were 5 bases for V and 0 bases for J; bases not matched to a gene: 5. The CDR3 sequence is 18 residues long. Germline CDR1 reads SEHNR; CDR2 reads FQNEAQ (reference sequence). The CDR3 coding sequence is TGTGCCAGCAGCGCACCGGGACTAGCGGGGGGAGCCAAAAACATTCAGTACTTC. It is translated as CASSAPGLAGGAKNIQYF.

The CDR3 region is CASSAGQGSTEAFF. The CDR3, as DNA: TGTGCCAGCAGCGCGGGACAGGGGAGCACTGAAGCTTTCTTT. The chain has TRBV9 and TRBJ1-1, with 10 nucleotides matching TRBD1. Germline loops: CDR1 SGDLS, CDR2 YYNGEE. This CDR3 has 14 amino acids. The V and J ends lost 3 bases and 4 bases, in that order; junction bases with no gene match: 3. The full variable domain, rest sourced from reference TRBV9 and TRBJ1-1, is DSGVTQTPKHLITATGQRVTLRCSPRSGDLSVYWYQQSLDQGLQFLIQYYNGEERAKGNILERFSAQQFPDLHSELNLSSLELGDSALYFCASSAGQGSTEAFFGQGTRLTVV.

This chain uses TRBV12-3 or TRBV12-4 with TRBJ2-3; D ambiguous. Trimming cost V 5 bases and J 5 bases, with 5 bases left between them. CDR3 length: 11 amino acids. The CDR3 here is CASSQIDTQYF. The CDR3 DNA reads as TGTGCCAGCAGTCAAATAGATACGCAGTATTTT.

V usage is TRBV7-9 and J usage is TRBJ1-3, with D perhaps matching TRBD1 (6 bases). Trimming stripped 5 bases from V and 1 base from J, with 9 bases between. The germline V gene encodes CDR1 SEHNR and CDR2 FQNEAQ (reference sequence). The CDR3 consists of 14 residues. Written as DNA, the CDR3 is TGTGCCAGCAGCGACGGGACATCTGGAAACACCATATATTTT. Translating gives CASSDGTSGNTIYF.

Only a few counts were recorded for this clone. The chain carries TRBV7-2 and TRBJ2-1; 10 bases align to TRBD2. Germline CDR1 and CDR2: SGHTA and FQGNSA. Trimming cost V 4 bases and J 6 bases; bases outside gene matches: 3. The CDR3 runs to 14 residues. The CDR3 loop reads CASSSRTSGNEQFF. DNA for the CDR3: TGTGCCAGCAGCTCCCGGACTAGCGGCAATGAGCAGTTCTTC.

The V gene is TRBV5-1, the J gene TRBJ2-7; D remains ambiguous. Trimming stripped 0 bases from V and 1 base from J, with 5 bases between. The length of the CDR3 is 13 residues. Germline V CDR1 and CDR2: SGHRS, YFSETQ. The CDR3 DNA reads TGCGCCAGCAGCTTGGTTAGTTCCTACGAGCAGTACTTC. Protein: CASSLVSSYEQYF.

This clone occurred many times. V and J are TRBV19 and TRBJ1-5, with TRBD1 as a possible D gene (5 bases). Germline V gives CDR1 LNHDA, CDR2 SQIVND (reference sequence). CDR3 length equals 15 residues. V lost 1 base and J lost 0, with 7 bases in between. For the CDR3, the DNA is TGTGCCAGTAGTATAGTACAGGTTAGCAATCAGCCCCAGCATTTT. This translates into CASSIVQVSNQPQHF.

The chain couples TRBV27 to TRBJ2-2; perhaps TRBD2 as D (5 bases). Germline CDR1 and CDR2: MNHEY and SMNVEV (reference sequence). V lost 1 base to trimming and J lost 0 bases, with 6 bases between them. The CDR3 is 15 amino acids. Written as DNA, the CDR3 is TGTGCCAGCAGTTTATGGCGGGCGAACACCGGGGAGCTGTTTTTT. Protein: CASSLWRANTGELFF.